What follows are 13 T cell receptor beta chains derived from one specimen sequenced in a study of T cell responses to AZD1222 COVID-19 vaccine. Only in-frame clones appear in the TCRdb table, and some are missing; sequencing was by immunoSEQ multiplex PCR. The data hold roughly 77,000 clones, with 92% observed a single time. The sequencing used peripheral blood, collected on day 0 of MenACWY control vaccination. Source of these receptors: an adult in good health.

V usage is TRBV19 and J usage is TRBJ2-5; D might be TRBD2 (6 bases). V dropped 3 bases and J dropped 0 bases, with 17 bases sitting between them. CDR3 length equals 17 residues. Germline lookup yields CDR1 LNHDA and CDR2 SQIVND (reference sequence). Here the CDR3 reads CASSMGGSSAHQETQYF. CDR3 nucleotides: TGTGCCAGTAGTATGGGGGGATCTAGCGCCCACCAAGAGACCCAGTACTTC.

The chain links TRBV6-5 to TRBJ2-1; 7 bases match TRBD1. V was clipped by 6 bases and J by 3 bases; unmatched bases: 5. Germline assignment: CDR1 MNHEY and CDR2 SVGAGI. The CDR3 extends over 14 amino acids. This CDR3 is CASRTGIVYNEQFF. The CDR3 DNA reads TGTGCCAGCAGGACAGGGATCGTCTACAATGAGCAGTTCTTC.

On this clone itself: An end of the junction does not agree with germline; a read error may underlie this. The chain uses TRBV3-1 (or the pseudogene TRBV3-2) and TRBJ2-3; 8 bases agree with TRBD2. CDR1 and CDR2 (germline): LGHDT, YNNKEL (reference sequence). This CDR3 comprises 15 residues. For the CDR3, the DNA is TGTGCCAGCAGCCATGTTCAGTCCGGGGGGGATACCCAGTATTTT. Protein sequence: CASSHVQSGGDTQYF.

The chain uses TRBV6-2 or TRBV6-3 and TRBJ2-1, with D unclear. The length of the CDR3 is 17 residues. Trimming pared 1 base from V and 0 bases from J, leaving 13 bases between. Germline-derived CDR1 and CDR2 are MNHEY and SVGEGT. The CDR3 DNA follows: TGTGCCAGCAGTTACTTCCGAGACGTCCTCTCCTACAATGAGCAGTTCTTC. Translated, it gives CASSYFRDVLSYNEQFF.

The count of this clone is one. This chain connects TRBV28 to TRBJ2-7; a possible D gene is TRBD1 (6 bases). The CDR3 loop spans 15 amino acids. V lost 3 bases and J lost 1, with 13 bases in between. Per the germline V gene, CDR1 is MDHEN and CDR2 is SYDVKM. The CDR3 loop reads CASSFVGQGSYEQYF. DNA for the CDR3: TGTGCCAGCAGTTTTGTTGGGCAGGGGTCCTACGAGCAGTACTTC.

The chain couples TRBV5-6 to TRBJ2-3, with D hard to call. The germline V gene encodes CDR1 SGHDT and CDR2 YYEEEE. V shed 3 bases and J shed 0 bases, with 8 bases lying between them. This CDR3 spans 14 amino acids. CDR3 sequence reads: CASSYQSSTDTQYF. CDR3 bases: TGTGCCAGCAGCTACCAGTCTAGCACAGATACGCAGTATTTT.

The chain is built from TRBV9 and TRBJ2-3, with TRBD2 as a possible D gene (6 bases). Germline V lookup: CDR1 SGDLS, CDR2 YYNGEE. The CDR3 totals 17 residues. The ends were cut back, 0 bases at V and 2 bases at J, with 16 bases in the middle. The CDR3 loop is CASSVDPPGLVTDTQYF. The CDR3 region has the DNA TGTGCCAGCAGCGTAGATCCCCCGGGACTTGTCACAGATACGCAGTATTTT.

The chain is built from TRBV7-8 and TRBJ1-6; D remains ambiguous. Germline CDR1 SGHVS, CDR2 FQNEAQ. V lost 0 bases to trimming and J lost 0 bases, with 12 bases between them. The CDR3 totals 18 residues. The CDR3: CASSLASPGSSYNSPLHF. CDR3 bases: TGTGCCAGCAGCTTAGCATCCCCCGGGAGCTCCTATAATTCACCCCTCCACTTT.

The V gene is TRBV29-1, the J gene TRBJ1-4; perhaps TRBD1 as D (6 bases). V was pared by 7 bases and J by 4 bases, with 13 bases between. The germline V gene has CDR1 SQVTM and CDR2 ANQGSEA. The CDR3 is 13 amino acids. The CDR3 loop reads CSGAGADNEKLFF. The DNA for the CDR3 is TGCAGCGGGGCGGGGGCGGATAATGAAAAACTGTTTTTT.

The CDR3 coding sequence is TGTGCCAGCAAAACGGGGACCCTTCATCAGCCCCAGCATTTT. Amino acid sequence: CASKTGTLHQPQHF. This chain connects TRBV28 to TRBJ1-5, with a possible D match to TRBD1 (5 bases). The V and J ends lost 7 bases and 5 bases respectively, with 15 bases between them. Germline V CDR1 and CDR2: MDHEN, SYDVKM. CDR3 length equals 14 residues.

In regard to this clone: Compared with germline, one end of the junction differs, possibly owing to a read error. The chain joins TRBV3-1 (or the pseudogene TRBV3-2) to TRBJ1-4; 10 nucleotides agree with TRBD1. There are 17 residues in the CDR3. Germline CDR1 is LGHDT and CDR2 is YNNKEL (reference sequence). The CDR3 DNA is TGTGCCAGCAGCGAAGACAGGGGGCGCGTTCCTAATGAAAAACTGTTTTTT. Protein sequence: CASSEDRGRVPNEKLFF.

This chain links TRBV19 with TRBJ1-4; D remains ambiguous. The CDR3 spans 15 residues. Trimming cost V 5 bases and J 0 bases, with 10 bases left between them. Germline V gene sequence: CDR1 LNHDA, CDR2 SQIVND (reference sequence). DNA of the CDR3: TGTGCCAGTAGTCCGCCGGGCACAACTAATGAAAAACTGTTTTTT. It specifies CASSPPGTTNEKLFF.

The genes are TRBV18 and TRBJ2-2, with unresolved D. CDR1 and CDR2 from the germline V gene are KGHSH and LQKENI. The CDR3 totals 16 residues. V lost 1 base, J lost 0 bases, and 9 bases lay in between. CDR3 coding DNA: TGTGCCAGCTCACCACGGCAGCAAACGAACACCGGGGAGCTGTTTTTT. It encodes CASSPRQQTNTGELFF.